The rows below give T cell receptor beta chains drawn from one sample of a study of PD-1 blockade in classical Hodgkin lymphoma. Clones were sequenced by immunoSEQ multiplex PCR, and TCRdb holds only the in-frame ones, with some missing. The table shows approximately 20,000 clones, with 90% to 95% occurring only once. Source material: peripheral blood mononuclear cells (PBMCs). The receptor source for this set is a human donor with classical Hodgkin lymphoma. The CDR3 runs from the conserved cysteine through the conserved F or W. The D gene is left open where the match is weak. Clone size appears in some rows only: once, few, many, or a class for an expanded clone.

NA | NA | TRBJ2-7 | TRBV28 | 15 | CASSSPQGPSYEQYF | TGTGCCAGCAGTTCCCCACAGGGCCCCTCCTACGAGCAGTACTTC
NA | NA | TRBJ1-1 | TRBV5-4 | 13 | CASSSSGWAEAFF | TGTGCCAGCAGCTCGTCCGGTTGGGCTGAAGCTTTCTTT
TRBD1 | NA | TRBJ2-7 | TRBV2 | 13 | CASSRDRAYEQYF | TGTGCCAGCAGTAGGGACAGAGCCTACGAGCAGTACTTC
TRBD1 | NA | TRBJ2-7 | TRBV11-2 | 14 | CASSLGGTVFGQYF | TGTGCCAGCAGCTTAGGGGGGACAGTATTTGGGCAGTACTTC
NA | few | TRBJ1-5 | TRBV11-2 | 13 | CASSLGDNQPQHF | TGTGCCAGCAGCTTGGGGGACAATCAGCCCCAGCATTTT
NA | NA | TRBJ1-6 | TRBV27 | 16 | CASSLLPHMGGSPLHF | TGTGCCAGCAGTTTACTACCCCACATGGGGGGTTCACCCCTCCACTTT
NA | NA | TRBJ2-7 | TRBV19 | 15 | CASSRFRKGEYEQYF | TGTGCCAGTAGTCGATTTCGCAAGGGGGAATACGAGCAGTACTTC
NA | NA | TRBJ2-2 | TRBV28 | 17 | CASSFSRGREDTGELFF | TGTGCCAGCAGTTTTTCCAGGGGCAGGGAGGACACCGGGGAGCTGTTTTTT
TRBD2 | NA | TRBJ2-3 | TRBV5-6 | 16 | CASIKLGTSLTDTQYF | TGTGCCAGCATCAAGCTCGGGACTAGCCTGACAGATACGCAGTATTTT
TRBD2 | NA | TRBJ2-3 | TRBV9 | 16 | CASSVFGGGSTDTQYF | TGTGCCAGCAGCGTTTTTGGCGGGGGGAGCACAGATACGCAGTATTTT
TRBD2 | NA | TRBJ2-5 | TRBV5-4 | 15 | CASSSDLIAGETQYF | TGTGCCAGCAGCTCCGACCTTATAGCGGGGGAGACCCAGTACTTC
NA | NA | TRBJ1-5 | TRBV4-2 | 16 | CASSQDEGEGGQPQHF | TGTGCCAGCAGCCAAGATGAGGGGGAGGGTGGTCAGCCCCAGCATTTT
NA | NA | TRBJ1-1 | TRBV19 | 14 | CASSAVLGGTEAFF | TGTGCCAGTAGTGCCGTCCTTGGGGGCACTGAAGCTTTCTTT
TRBD1 | NA | TRBJ1-2 | TRBV7-9 | 18 | CASSDPPGQGARNYGYTF | TGTGCCAGCAGCGACCCCCCGGGACAGGGGGCGAGAAACTATGGCTACACCTTC
TRBD1 | NA | TRBJ1-2 | TRBV6-7 | 14 | CASSYGTEFYGYTF | TGTGCCAGCAGTTACGGGACAGAATTCTATGGCTACACCTTC
TRBD2 | NA | TRBJ2-3 | TRBV10-3 | 17 | CAISESSRLAATDTQYF | TGTGCCATCAGTGAGTCCTCTCGACTAGCGGCCACAGATACGCAGTATTTT
NA | once | TRBJ2-1 | TRBV7-9 | 12 | CASSLTYNEQFF | TGTGCCAGCAGCTTAACCTACAATGAGCAGTTCTTC
NA | NA | TRBJ1-2 | TRBV18 | 13 | CASSPQKNYGYTF | TGTGCCAGCTCACCGCAGAAAAACTATGGCTACACCTTC
NA | NA | TRBJ2-2 | TRBV30 | 13 | CAWSGQPMGELFF | TGTGCCTGGAGTGGCCAACCCATGGGGGAGCTGTTTTTT
NA | once | TRBJ2-7 | TRBV5-1 | 14 | CASSQRVPSEEQYF | TGCGCCAGCAGCCAGAGGGTCCCATCAGAGGAGCAGTACTTC
TRBD1 | NA | TRBJ1-1 | TRBV5-4 | 14 | CASSRTGENTEAFF | TGTGCCAGCAGCCGGACAGGGGAGAACACTGAAGCTTTCTTT
TRBD2 | NA | TRBJ2-5 | TRBV9 | 23 | CASSAKKQPIWTSGGMYQETQYF | TGTGCCAGCAGCGCCAAAAAACAACCGATTTGGACTAGCGGGGGGATGTACCAAGAGACCCAGTACTTC
NA | NA | TRBJ2-1 | TRBV4-2 | 16 | CASSQDSYAGLGKQFF | TGTGCCAGCAGCCAAGATAGTTACGCCGGACTGGGGAAGCAGTTCTTC
NA | NA | TRBJ1-5 | TRBV19 | 15 | CASSIGDSPNQPQHF | TGTGCCAGTAGTATTGGAGACAGTCCCAATCAGCCCCAGCATTTT
NA | NA | TRBJ1-5 | TRBV7-2 | 15 | CASSFTGSRYQPQHF | TGTGCCAGCAGCTTCACAGGGAGTCGGTATCAGCCCCAGCATTTT
NA | NA | TRBJ2-7 | TRBV6-6 | 13 | CASSYRDTYEQYF | TGTGCCAGCAGTTACCGGGATACGTACGAGCAGTACTTC
TRBD1 | NA | TRBJ2-5 | TRBV6-1 | 14 | CASSPTGPGETQYF | TGTGCCAGCAGTCCGACAGGGCCTGGAGAGACCCAGTACTTC
TRBD1 | NA | TRBJ1-5 | TRBV23-1 | 21 | CASTFNGVGQGFHRNNQPQHF | TGCGCCAGCACCTTCAACGGGGTTGGACAGGGGTTTCACAGAAACAATCAGCCCCAGCATTTT
NA | NA | TRBJ1-5 | TRBV19 | 14 | CASSWGSSNQPQHF | TGTGCCAGTAGTTGGGGATCAAGCAATCAGCCCCAGCATTTT
NA | NA | TRBJ2-3 | TRBV4-3 | 18 | CASSQGVPVRMYTDTQYF | TGCGCCAGCAGCCAGGGGGTGCCCGTACGGATGTACACAGATACGCAGTATTTT
NA | once | TRBJ2-5 | TRBV11-2 | 11 | CASSAAETQYF | TGTGCCAGCAGCGCCGCCGAGACCCAGTACTTC
NA | NA | TRBJ2-3 | TRBV6-6 | 13 | CASSPGGTPAQYF | TGTGCCAGCAGCCCCGGCGGTACGCCCGCGCAGTATTTT
NA | NA | TRBJ2-6 | TRBV9 | 14 | CASSRSVGANVLTF | TGTGCCAGCAGTCGCTCGGTTGGGGCCAACGTCCTGACTTTC
TRBD2 | NA | TRBJ2-5 | TRBV5-6 | 14 | CASSFVLAEETQYF | TGTGCCAGCAGCTTCGTACTAGCGGAAGAGACCCAGTACTTC
NA | NA | TRBJ2-1 | TRBV11-2 | 15 | CASSRSGPQYNEQFF | TGTGCCAGCAGCAGGTCGGGACCACAATACAATGAGCAGTTCTTC
TRBD2 | NA | TRBJ2-5 | TRBV9 | 17 | CASSTKGGLADQETQYF | TGTGCCAGCAGCACTAAAGGGGGACTAGCGGACCAAGAGACCCAGTACTTC
TRBD1 | NA | TRBJ1-5 | TRBV2 | 15 | CASSARTGYNQPQHF | TGTGCCAGCTCTGCCAGGACAGGCTACAATCAGCCCCAGCATTTT
NA | NA | TRBJ2-1 | TRBV4-3 | 15 | CASSQGEGEVNEQFF | TGCGCCAGCAGCCAAGGCGAGGGGGAAGTCAATGAGCAGTTCTTC
TRBD1 | NA | TRBJ1-3 | TRBV2 | 16 | CASSLDRVIGGNTIYF | TGTGCCAGCAGCCTGGACAGGGTGATCGGTGGAAACACCATATATTTT
NA | NA | TRBJ2-7 | TRBV4-1 | 18 | CASSQDPGRLLGLDEQYF | TGCGCCAGCAGCCAAGATCCAGGGCGTCTCCTTGGTCTCGACGAGCAGTACTTC
NA | NA | TRBJ2-4 | TRBV7-9 | 12 | CASSPGSNIQYF | TGTGCCAGCAGTCCAGGGAGTAACATTCAGTACTTC
NA | NA | TRBJ2-5 | TRBV2 | 13 | CASSVGRKETQYF | TGTGCCAGCAGTGTTGGTAGGAAAGAGACCCAGTACTTC
NA | NA | TRBJ2-3 | TRBV6-1 | 16 | CASSGLTGANTDTQYF | TGTGCCAGCAGTGGTCTGACGGGGGCGAACACAGATACGCAGTATTTT
TRBD1 | NA | TRBJ2-5 | TRBV7-2 | 15 | CASSLGQGAWETQYF | TGTGCCAGCAGCTTAGGGCAGGGGGCATGGGAGACCCAGTACTTC
NA | NA | TRBJ2-6 | TRBV29-1 | 17 | CSVEDSLAISGANVLTF | TGCAGCGTTGAAGATAGCCTAGCCATCTCTGGGGCCAACGTCCTGACTTTC
NA | NA | TRBJ2-7 | TRBV29-1 | 13 | CSVEAGVPYEQYF | TGCAGCGTTGAAGCGGGGGTTCCCTACGAGCAGTACTTC
NA | NA | TRBJ1-2 | TRBV9 | 13 | CASSVFGGGGYTF | TGTGCCAGCAGCGTATTTGGGGGTGGCGGCTACACCTTC
NA | NA | TRBJ1-6 | TRBV28 | 13 | CASSLFRNSPLHF | TGTGCCAGCAGTTTATTCCGCAATTCACCCCTCCACTTT
NA | NA | TRBJ1-1 | TRBV4-1 | 16 | CASSPGGGRRNTEAFF | TGCGCCAGCAGCCCCGGGGGGGGGCGCCGGAACACTGAAGCTTTCTTT